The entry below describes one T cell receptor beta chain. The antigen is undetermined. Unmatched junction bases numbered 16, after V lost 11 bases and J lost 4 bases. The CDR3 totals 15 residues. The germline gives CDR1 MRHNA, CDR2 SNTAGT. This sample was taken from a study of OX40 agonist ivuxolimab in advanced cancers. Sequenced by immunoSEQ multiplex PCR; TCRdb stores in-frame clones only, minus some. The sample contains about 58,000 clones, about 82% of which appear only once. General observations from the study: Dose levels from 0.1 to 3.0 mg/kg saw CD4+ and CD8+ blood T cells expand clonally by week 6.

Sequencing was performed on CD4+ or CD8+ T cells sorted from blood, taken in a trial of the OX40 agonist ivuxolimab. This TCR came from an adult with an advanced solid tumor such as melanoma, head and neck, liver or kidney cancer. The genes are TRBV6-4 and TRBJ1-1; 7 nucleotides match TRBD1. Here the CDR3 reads CALGPGHRGGTEAFF. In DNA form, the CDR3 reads TGTGCCCTGGGTCCAGGGCACAGGGGTGGCACTGAAGCTTTCTTT.